Below are 13 T cell receptor beta chains sequenced from a single sample in a study of T cell responses to AZD1222 COVID-19 vaccine. This table comes from immunoSEQ multiplex PCR, and its TCRdb copy is limited to in-frame clones, with some not included. The sample consists of some 120,000 clones, about nine tenths of them appearing once. Sequencing used peripheral blood, obtained on day 0 of AZD1222 vaccination. Receptor source: an adult in good health.

V and J are TRBV4-1 and TRBJ1-5; D is perhaps TRBD1 (5 bases). This CDR3 region has 14 residues. Trimming shortened V by 0 bases and J by 9 bases, and 12 bases separated the two germline ends. Germline loops: CDR1 MGHRA, CDR2 YSYEKL. The CDR3 DNA reads TGCGCCAGCAGCCAAGAAGGGGCCCAGCGGCCCCAGCATTTT. It encodes CASSQEGAQRPQHF.

This chain links TRBV19 with TRBJ1-1; D perhaps matches TRBD1 (6 bases). Germline V gene data show CDR1 as LNHDA and CDR2 as SQIVND (reference sequence). The CDR3 length is 16 residues. With 2 bases removed from V and 1 base from J, the gap between germline ends came to 14 bases. CDR3 in amino acids: CASSINSQGGNTEAFF. In nucleotides, the CDR3 is TGTGCCAGTAGTATAAACTCACAGGGAGGGAACACTGAAGCTTTCTTT.

The V call is TRBV6-5, the J call TRBJ2-3; a weak D match, TRBD2 (5 bases). Trimming cost V 6 bases and J 0 bases, with 7 bases left between them. Germline V gene lookup returns CDR1 MNHEY and CDR2 SVGAGI. The CDR3 is made up of 13 amino acids. CDR3 residues: CASRRTSTDTQYF. The CDR3 DNA sequence: TGTGCCAGCAGGCGGACTAGCACAGATACGCAGTATTTT.

V usage is TRBV21-1 and J usage is TRBJ1-6; TRBD1, the table's D call, was not compared with the DNA. TRBV21-1 is an annotated pseudogene. The CDR3 spans 19 residues. As DNA, the CDR3 is TGTGCCAGCAGCAAGGCGGTACAACAGGGTAGCTCCTATAATTCACCCCTCCACTTT. Translating gives CASSKAVQQGSSYNSPLHF.

The chain joins TRBV18 to TRBJ1-3, with D possibly matching TRBD1 (6 bases). V lost 2 bases to trimming and J lost 2 bases, with 10 bases between them. The V gene's germline CDR1 is KGHSH and CDR2 LQKENI. The CDR3 covers 15 residues. The CDR3 nucleotides read TGTGCCAGCTCACCAGGACAGTATCCTGGAAACACCATATATTTT. Its translation: CASSPGQYPGNTIYF.

The gene calls are TRBV5-4 and TRBJ2-2; 7 bases are shared with TRBD2. Trimming cost V 4 bases and J 0 bases; bases outside gene matches: 9. Germline lookup yields CDR1 SGHNT and CDR2 YYREEE (reference sequence). CDR3 length equals 17 residues. The CDR3 sequence: CASSPPGSGTNTGELFF. The DNA of the CDR3 is TGTGCCAGCAGCCCACCGGGGAGCGGGACGAACACCGGGGAGCTGTTTTTT.

The chain uses TRBV19 and TRBJ1-2; 7 positions agree with TRBD1. V lost 3 bases, J lost 4 bases, and 14 bases stayed unmatched. The CDR3 is 17 amino acids. In germline, CDR1 is LNHDA, CDR2 SQIVND (reference sequence). The CDR3 sequence is CASSMVRDSVIGYGYTF. CDR3 sequence (DNA): TGTGCCAGTAGTATGGTCCGGGACAGTGTAATTGGCTATGGCTACACCTTC.

The V call is TRBV6-5, the J call TRBJ2-1, with 7 nucleotides matching TRBD1. The V segment lost 6 bases and the J segment 5 bases; nucleotides outside the gene matches: 7. This CDR3 is built from 14 residues. Looked up from germline, CDR1 is MNHEY and CDR2 is SVGAGI. The DNA for the CDR3 is TGTGCCAGCAGGGCCGGGACAGCGGACAATGAGCAGTTCTTC. Translation gives CASRAGTADNEQFF.

The genes are TRBV4-2 and TRBJ1-4; D not certain. Germline V gene sequence: CDR1 LGHNA, CDR2 YNFKEQ. Trimming stripped 1 base from V and 0 bases from J, with 9 bases between. The CDR3 totals 16 residues. This chain's CDR3 is CASSQARTATNEKLFF. The CDR3, as DNA: TGTGCCAGCAGCCAAGCCCGTACTGCAACTAATGAAAAACTGTTTTTT.

The V call is TRBV9, the J call TRBJ2-5, with TRBD2 matching over 8 bases. Germline CDR1 and CDR2: SGDLS and YYNGEE. Trimming removed 0 bases from V and 4 bases from J; junction bases left unmatched: 2. CDR3 length: 14 amino acids. CDR3 DNA: TGTGCCAGCAGCGTAGGGGCGGGAGGAGAGACCCAGTACTTC. As protein: CASSVGAGGETQYF.

J is TRBJ1-6 and V is TRBV19; D gene uncertain. V lost 3 bases and J lost 5, with 8 bases in between. Germline V gene lookup returns CDR1 LNHDA and CDR2 SQIVND (reference sequence). This CDR3 has 14 amino acids. CDR3 DNA sequence: TGTGCCAGTAGTATGAGGTCGGATAATTCACCCCTCCACTTT. Protein sequence: CASSMRSDNSPLHF.

This clone occurred once. CDR3 sequence reads: CASSWGRRDEKLFF. The CDR3 bases are TGTGCCAGTAGCTGGGGGAGGAGGGATGAAAAACTGTTTTTT. J is TRBJ1-4 and V is TRBV19; tentatively, D is TRBD1 (5 bases). Germline CDR1 is LNHDA and CDR2 is SQIVND (reference sequence). Trimming removed 6 bases from V and 6 bases from J, with 14 bases in between. CDR3 size: 14 residues.

V usage is TRBV28 and J usage is TRBJ1-2, with 7 bases identical to TRBD1. CDR3 length: 14 amino acids. Trimming removed 3 bases from V and 7 bases from J; junction bases left unmatched: 8. CDR1 MDHEN and CDR2 SYDVKM come from the germline V gene. CDR3 protein: CASSLGRGEGGYTF. Here the CDR3 DNA reads TGTGCCAGCAGTTTGGGCAGGGGGGAAGGTGGCTACACCTTC.